This TCR beta chain was sequenced during a study of OX40 agonist ivuxolimab in advanced cancers. Study details: Mean age approximately 55 years, range roughly 23 to 79; just over 80% male. Previous treatment with anti-PD-1, anti-PD-L1 or anti-CTLA-4 therapy was allowed; 40% had received some. Findings and limits, study-wide: Clonal expansion in partial responders at 0.1-3.0 mg/kg ranked among the lowest. The study observed clonal expansion of CD4+ and CD8+ blood T cells by week 6 at 0.1 to 3.0 mg/kg.

Using immunoSEQ multiplex PCR, the repertoire was profiled, and TCRdb retains in-frame clones only, with some absent. Of around 95,000 clones in the sample, 80% to 95% are singletons; the top ten hold approximately 0.58%. Germline V lookup: CDR1 ENHRY, CDR2 SYGVKD. With V trimmed by 8 bases and J by 12 bases, 12 bases remained unmatched. This CDR3 is 15 amino acids long. Points on this clone: Its target is not known.

The chain recombines TRBV10-3 with TRBJ2-1; 14 bases fit TRBD2. The TCR originated in an adult with an advanced solid tumor such as melanoma, head and neck, liver or kidney cancer. This specimen consisted of CD4+ or CD8+ T cells sorted from blood, obtained in a trial of the OX40 agonist ivuxolimab. The chain's CDR3 is CAIRGTSGRQQGQFF. DNA for the CDR3: TGTGCCATCCGCGGGACTAGCGGGAGACAACAGGGGCAGTTCTTC.